This T cell receptor (beta chain) was retrieved from a study of Ad26.COV2.S vaccination and SARS-CoV-2 variants. Study-wide context: Administration of Ad26.COV2.S was intramuscular, either once or twice 56 days apart.

TCRdb keeps only in-frame clones here, not all; method: immunoSEQ multiplex PCR. The sample carries more than 300,000 clones, less than 90% recorded once. Treatment here: 15 to 20 received Ad26.COV2.S at low or high dose, single or two shots; roughly five received placebo; per-sample allocation not given. Collection of the samples took place on day 63 after the first injection of vaccine or placebo. Study-level points and caveats: It is possible that the TCR breadth and depth analyses underestimated the total T cell responses.

V lost 3 bases and J lost 5; bases outside the gene matches: 13. The germline V gene has CDR1 MNHEY and CDR2 SMNVEV (reference sequence). This CDR3 comprises 19 residues. As regards this clone: Its antigen is currently unknown.

This receptor was obtained from a person between 18 and 60 years old who received the Ad26.COV2.S COVID-19 vaccine or a placebo. The sequencing here drew on peripheral blood, taken in a trial of Ad26.COV2.S vaccine versus placebo. The chain joins TRBV27 to TRBJ2-1; 13 positions match TRBD2. The CDR3: CASSFRVRGGTSGNNEQFF. The CDR3 nucleotides read TGTGCCAGCAGTTTTAGGGTTCGTGGTGGGACTAGCGGGAACAATGAGCAGTTCTTC.